This TCR beta chain was recovered during a study of blood T cell repertoires in COVID-19. The overall study: Sources were T cells, B-cell-depleted T cells, or PBMCs; the material itself was cDNA or gDNA.

Participant ages covered about 18 to 89 years across 24 US areas. The CDR3 runs 15 residues. Germline lookup yields CDR1 SGHNT and CDR2 YYREEE (reference sequence). The V end lost 0 bases, the J end lost 2 bases, and 11 bases lay between the germline ends. As handled by the study authors: Counts of nucleated cells, estimated from reference gene primer amplification, were obtained. Profiling relied on immunoSEQ multiplex PCR, and the TCRdb table lists in-frame clones only, not all of them. The V and J calls and clone size were taken over from that table, and D and trimming were inferred from the DNA. The table includes fewer than 500,000 clones, roughly 85% detected once.

This chain links TRBV5-4 with TRBJ2-5, with D tentatively TRBD1 (5 bases). Sample: PBMCs or T cells enriched from blood (not recorded which). This receptor was taken from a woman under 30 with acute COVID-19. CDR3 residues: CASSLVGQGQETQYF. The CDR3 nucleotides are TGTGCCAGCAGCTTGGTAGGGCAGGGACAAGAGACCCAGTACTTC.